These 7 T cell receptor beta chains share one sample of origin, sequenced in a study of glioma-infiltrating T cells after dendritic cell vaccination. The repertoire was sequenced with immunoSEQ multiplex PCR; TCRdb's copy has only in-frame clones and lacks some. The sample consists of about 99,000 clones, roughly 79% of them appearing once. Sample: blood, taken before dendritic cell vaccination. Receptor source: a human donor with glioblastoma.

The genes are TRBV19 and TRBJ2-7; D perhaps matches TRBD2 (5 bases). CDR1 LNHDA and CDR2 SQIVND come from the germline V gene (reference sequence). Trimming removed 5 bases at V and 3 bases at J, with 11 bases between. This CDR3 region has 13 residues. Here the CDR3 DNA reads TGTGCCAGTAGTGACGACGGAGGCTACGAGCAGTACTTC. It codes for CASSDDGGYEQYF.

This clone came up once. The CDR3 DNA follows: TGCGCCAGCAGCCTATGGGCGATGGATAAAGCTTTCTTT. The encoded protein is CASSLWAMDKAFF. The chain combines TRBV5-1 with TRBJ1-1, with unresolved D. V lost 4 bases, J lost 9 bases, and 16 bases lay in between. Germline-derived CDR1 and CDR2 are SGHRS and YFSETQ. The CDR3 has 13 amino acids.

V is TRBV5-5 and J is TRBJ1-5, with 7 bases matching TRBD1. V lost 2 bases, J lost 3 bases, and 5 bases stayed unmatched. This CDR3 contains 15 residues. Germline V gives CDR1 SGHKS, CDR2 YYEKEE (reference sequence). CDR3 sequence: CASSLVGQLNQPQHF. CDR3 sequence (DNA): TGTGCCAGCAGCTTAGTGGGACAGCTCAATCAGCCCCAGCATTTT.

As concerns this clone: This sample includes further DNA sequences coding for the same CDR3. The chain has TRBV10-3 and TRBJ1-5; D unclear. The CDR3 length is 15 residues. CDR1 and CDR2 from the germline V gene are ENHRY and SYGVKD. V was shortened by 6 bases and J by 5 bases, with 17 bases between the two germline ends. The CDR3 DNA reads as TGTGCCATCAGCTCCAGAGGCCCCTCCGATCAGCCCCAGCATTTT. Its translation is CAISSRGPSDQPQHF.

The chain links TRBV19 to TRBJ1-1; possibly TRBD1 for D (5 bases). The germline V gene has CDR1 LNHDA and CDR2 SQIVND (reference sequence). CDR3 length equals 12 residues. Trimming removed 8 bases at V and 2 bases at J, with 9 bases between. The CDR3 DNA follows: TGTGCCAGTCTTCAGGGAAACACTGAAGCTTTCTTT. Protein product: CASLQGNTEAFF.

The chain joins TRBV30 to TRBJ2-5; D not resolved. Trimming took 3 bases from V and 2 from J, leaving 7 bases between them. This CDR3 has 12 amino acids. CDR1 GTSNPN and CDR2 SVGIG come from the germline V gene (reference sequence). The CDR3 DNA follows: TGTGCCTGGAGCCAGAATCAAGAGACCCAGTACTTC. This translates into CAWSQNQETQYF.

This chain links TRBV21-1 with TRBJ1-1; the D call in the table, TRBD1, was not verified against the DNA. TRBV21-1 corresponds to a pseudogene. CDR3 length: 10 amino acids. The CDR3 DNA reads as TGTGCCAGCAGCTTGACATGGGCTTTCTTT. Residues: CASSLTWAFF.